What follows are 2 T cell receptor beta chains derived from one specimen sequenced in a study of T cells in localized non-small cell lung cancer. The protocol was immunoSEQ multiplex PCR, while the TCRdb copy is restricted to in-frame clones and leaves out a portion. The sample lists 35,000 or so clones, around 85% occurring once. The sequenced sample was peripheral blood, obtained before any cancer treatment. The origin of the receptors is a woman aged 40-75 years with stage I lung adenocarcinoma.

The chain links TRBV10-2 to TRBJ1-2; tentatively, D is TRBD1 (5 bases). Per the germline V gene, CDR1 is WSHSY and CDR2 is SAAADI. This CDR3 spans 12 amino acids. V lost 8 bases and J 4 bases, leaving 11 bases between the germline ends. The CDR3 region is CASLRDSYGYTF. The CDR3 nucleotides read TGCGCCAGCTTACGAGACAGCTATGGCTACACCTTC.

This chain uses TRBV15 with TRBJ2-5, with no clear D. CDR3 size: 12 residues. Trimming took 0 bases from V and 4 from J, leaving 3 bases between them. Germline V gives CDR1 LNHNV, CDR2 YYDKDF (reference sequence). CDR3 sequence reads: CATSRDTETQYF. CDR3 sequence (DNA): TGTGCCACCAGCAGAGATACAGAGACCCAGTACTTC.